This is a list of T cell receptor beta chains from one sample in a study of post-analysis software for immune sequencing data. TCRdb used MiXCR to reprocess the PCR reads, holding one entry per CDR3 protein. The sample lists fewer than 850,000 distinct CDR3 sequences; 25% to 30% were seen once. Material for sequencing was blood. These receptors came from a girl aged 5-17 years with multiple sclerosis. Both conserved end residues are part of each CDR3. A D gene is named only where the DNA matches it firmly. Clone size appears in some rows only: once, few, many, or a class for an expanded clone.

J,D,V,size,CDR3,DNA
TRBJ2-5,NA,TRBV15,NA,CATSSSASGVYQETQYF,TGTGCCACCAGCAGTTCCGCCTCAGGGGTCTACCAAGAGACCCAGTACTTC
TRBJ2-3,NA,TRBV20-1,NA,CSARDRARRDTQYF,TGCAGTGCTAGAGATCGGGCACGACGAGATACGCAGTATTTT
TRBJ2-7,TRBD1,TRBV5-5,few,CASSYGQGACEQYF,TGTGCCAGCAGCTACGGGCAGGGGGCCTGCGAGCAGTACTTC
TRBJ2-7,TRBD2,TRBV7-2,many,CASSSAPAGEYEQYF,TGTGCCAGCAGCTCCGCCCCAGCGGGAGAGTACGAGCAGTACTTC
TRBJ2-6,NA,TRBV11-3,few,CASSSGLPGANVLTF,TGTGCCAGCAGCTCAGGGCTCCCTGGGGCCAACGTCCTGACTTTC
TRBJ1-1,NA,TRBV6-1,NA,CAGFRRGARNTEAFF,TGTGCCGGATTCCGAAGAGGGGCAAGGAACACTGAAGCTTTCTTT
TRBJ1-2,NA,TRBV19,few,CASSIAPTGDGYTF,TGTGCCAGTAGTATAGCCCCGACTGGGGATGGCTACACCTTC
TRBJ2-1,NA,TRBV12-5,few,CASGPQPSGRNNEQFF,TGTGCTAGTGGTCCTCAACCATCGGGACGGAACAATGAGCAGTTCTTC
TRBJ1-1,NA,TRBV10-3,NA,CAVHRDPNTEAFF,TGTGCCGTACACAGGGATCCGAACACTGAAGCTTTCTTT
TRBJ2-5,TRBD1,TRBV5-1,NA,CASSTGLRDRAQETQYF,TGCGCCAGCAGCACGGGCCTTAGGGACAGGGCACAAGAGACCCAGTACTTC
TRBJ2-3,NA,TRBV29-1,NA,CSVETFKDGSTDTQYF,TGCAGCGTAGAAACATTCAAGGACGGAAGCACAGATACGCAGTATTTT
TRBJ2-5,NA,TRBV20-1,many,CSAPWAGHGETQYF,TGCAGTGCCCCTTGGGCCGGGCACGGGGAGACCCAGTACTTC
TRBJ2-1,TRBD2,TRBV27,NA,CASRPLAGSYNEQFF,TGTGCCAGCAGGCCACTAGCGGGGTCCTACAATGAGCAGTTCTTC
TRBJ2-3,NA,TRBV6-1,few,CASSMAGRYTDTQYF,TGTGCCAGCAGTATGGCAGGGCGGTATACAGATACGCAGTATTTT
TRBJ2-5,NA,TRBV20-1,few,CSARHGGETQYF,TGCAGTGCGCGACACGGGGGAGAGACCCAGTACTTC
TRBJ1-6,NA,TRBV12-3/TRBV12-4,few,CASSLTGSSPLHF,TGTGCCAGCAGTCTTACAGGGTCTTCACCCCTCCACTTT
TRBJ1-1,NA,TRBV5-1,NA,CASSLGDGNTEAFF,TGCGCCAGCAGCTTGGGGGATGGGAACACTGAAGCTTTCTTT
TRBJ2-1,NA,TRBV7-2,once,CASSWRTGTTQETQFF,TGTGCCAGCAGCTGGAGGACCGGGACAACCCAAGAGACCCAGTTCTTC
TRBJ2-1,TRBD2,TRBV7-2,NA,CVSSLGLGLAGDNEQFF,TGTGTCAGCAGCTTAGGGTTAGGGTTAGCGGGGGACAATGAGCAGTTCTTC
TRBJ2-7,TRBD2,TRBV6-2/TRBV6-3,NA,CASRPTWGTSGTTYEQYF,TGTGCCAGCAGGCCCACGTGGGGGACTAGCGGAACAACCTACGAGCAGTACTTC
TRBJ2-3,NA,TRBV4-1,NA,CASSSRGVQEGDTQYF,TGCGCCAGCAGCTCAAGGGGAGTACAGGAGGGAGATACGCAGTATTTT
TRBJ2-1,TRBD1,TRBV20-1,few,CSARDQGQSTNEQFF,TGCAGTGCTAGAGATCAGGGACAGTCTACGAATGAGCAGTTCTTC
TRBJ1-1,NA,TRBV7-2,NA,CASSLALGAMNTEAFF,TGTGCCAGCAGCTTAGCGCTTGGGGCGATGAACACTGAAGCTTTCTTT
TRBJ1-1,NA,TRBV12-3/TRBV12-4,NA,CASSLALLGDHGGTEAFF,TGTGCCAGCAGTTTAGCCCTCCTTGGGGACCACGGGGGCACTGAAGCTTTCTTT
TRBJ2-5,NA,TRBV28,NA,CASSFFRTRETQYF,TGTGCCAGCAGTTTTTTTAGGACGCGAGAGACCCAGTACTTC
TRBJ2-5,TRBD1,TRBV18,few,CASSPRLEGTGEETQYF,TGTGCCAGCTCACCTCGCCTCGAAGGGACAGGGGAAGAGACCCAGTACTTC
TRBJ2-1,TRBD2,TRBV3-1,NA,CASSLVGGASGTTHNEQFF,TGTGCCAGCAGCCTCGTGGGTGGGGCTAGCGGGACAACACACAATGAGCAGTTCTTC
TRBJ2-7,NA,TRBV7-2,NA,CASSLEVGGYEQYF,TGTGCCAGCAGCTTAGAAGTCGGCGGCTACGAGCAGTACTTC
TRBJ2-6,NA,TRBV10-3,few,CAIRQVGANVLTF,TGTGCCATAAGACAGGTTGGGGCCAACGTCCTGACTTTC
TRBJ2-5,NA,TRBV12-3/TRBV12-4,many,CASSSTRRETQYF,TGTGCCAGCAGTTCGACTAGACGGGAGACCCAGTACTTC
TRBJ1-5,TRBD1,TRBV24-1,NA,CATSDSQETGSNQPQHF,TGTGCCACCAGTGACTCTCAGGAGACAGGGAGTAATCAGCCCCAGCATTTT
TRBJ2-5,TRBD2,TRBV20-1,NA,CSANTRAGGGKETQYF,TGCAGTGCCAATACTCGAGCGGGAGGGGGAAAAGAGACCCAGTACTTC
TRBJ1-2,NA,TRBV10-3,NA,CAISEPAGEDYGYTF,TGTGCCATCAGTGAACCGGCAGGGGAGGACTATGGCTACACCTTC
TRBJ2-4,NA,TRBV20-1,few,CSARDANIALAKNIQYF,TGCAGTGCTAGAGATGCGAATATCGCGCTAGCCAAAAACATTCAGTACTTC
TRBJ2-1,TRBD2,TRBV7-2,NA,CASSQSGLAGAHEQFF,TGTGCCAGCAGCCAGTCGGGACTAGCGGGAGCTCATGAGCAGTTCTTC
TRBJ2-4,NA,TRBV7-2,few,CACSSRTQNIQYF,TGTGCCTGCAGCTCGCGGACCCAAAACATTCAGTACTTC
TRBJ1-5,NA,TRBV9,few,CASSAKQGPGQPQHF,TGTGCCAGCAGCGCGAAACAGGGTCCGGGTCAGCCCCAGCATTTT
TRBJ2-2,TRBD1,TRBV4-1,NA,CASSQERTGTGEEELFF,TGCGCCAGCAGCCAAGAGAGGACCGGGACAGGGGAGGAGGAGCTGTTTTTT
TRBJ1-1,NA,TRBV9,few,CASSVGGHRVEAFF,TGTGCCAGCAGCGTAGGTGGACATAGGGTAGAAGCTTTCTTT
TRBJ2-5,NA,TRBV27,NA,CASSGLWPWQETQYF,TGTGCCAGCAGTGGACTATGGCCATGGCAGGAGACCCAGTACTTC
TRBJ2-1,TRBD1,TRBV15,many,CATSIVRQGLHSYNEQFF,TGTGCCACCAGCATTGTCCGACAGGGCTTACACTCCTACAATGAGCAGTTCTTC
TRBJ2-1,TRBD2,TRBV20-1,many,CSARRPSGRDNEQFF,TGCAGTGCTAGGAGACCCAGCGGGAGAGACAATGAGCAGTTCTTC
TRBJ1-4,NA,TRBV3-1,NA,CASSRSREKLFF,TGTGCCAGCAGCCGTTCGAGGGAAAAACTGTTTTTT
TRBJ2-3,NA,TRBV29-1,NA,CSARWGARPLSTDTQYF,TGCAGCGCCCGATGGGGAGCTAGACCCCTAAGCACAGATACGCAGTATTTT
TRBJ1-6,TRBD1,TRBV2,NA,CASSELLQGNSPLHF,TGTGCCAGCAGTGAGCTACTACAGGGGAATTCACCCCTCCACTTT
TRBJ2-1,TRBD1,TRBV18,few,CASSPFPGGHNEQFF,TGTGCCAGCTCACCATTCCCAGGGGGACACAATGAGCAGTTCTTC
TRBJ1-1,NA,TRBV27,few,CASSLRGSSEAFF,TGTGCCAGCAGTTTACGGGGGAGTAGTGAAGCTTTCTTT
TRBJ1-2,NA,TRBV5-1,NA,CASSLERNYGYTF,TGCGCCAGCAGCCTGGAGCGGAACTATGGCTACACCTTC
TRBJ2-2,TRBD1,TRBV5-1,NA,CASSLVGQGGTGELFF,TGCGCCAGCAGCTTGGTGGGACAGGGCGGCACCGGGGAGCTGTTTTTT
TRBJ2-7,NA,TRBV20-1,many,CSARDPGLPYEQYF,TGCAGTGCTAGAGACCCGGGACTTCCCTACGAGCAGTACTTC